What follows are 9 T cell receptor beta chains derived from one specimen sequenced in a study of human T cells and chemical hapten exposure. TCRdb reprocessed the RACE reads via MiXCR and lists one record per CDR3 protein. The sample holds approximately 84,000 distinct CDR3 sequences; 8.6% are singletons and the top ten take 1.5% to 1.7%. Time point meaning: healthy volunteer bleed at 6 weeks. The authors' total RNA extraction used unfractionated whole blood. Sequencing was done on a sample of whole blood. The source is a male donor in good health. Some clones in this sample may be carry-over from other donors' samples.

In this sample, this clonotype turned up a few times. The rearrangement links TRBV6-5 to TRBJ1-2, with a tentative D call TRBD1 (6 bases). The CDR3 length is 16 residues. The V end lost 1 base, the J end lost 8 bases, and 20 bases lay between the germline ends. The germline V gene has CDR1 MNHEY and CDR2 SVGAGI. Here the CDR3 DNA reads TGTGCCAGCAGTTACTTACCTCACCACCCCGGGGGCGGCTACACCTTC. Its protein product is CASSYLPHHPGGGYTF.

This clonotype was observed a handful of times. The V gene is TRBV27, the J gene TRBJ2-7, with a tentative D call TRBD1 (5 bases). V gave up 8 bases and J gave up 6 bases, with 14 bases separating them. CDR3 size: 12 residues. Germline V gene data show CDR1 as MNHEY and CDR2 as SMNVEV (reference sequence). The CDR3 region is CASRGQGPEQYF. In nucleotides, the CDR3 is TGTGCCAGCCGCGGTCAGGGTCCCGAGCAGTACTTC.

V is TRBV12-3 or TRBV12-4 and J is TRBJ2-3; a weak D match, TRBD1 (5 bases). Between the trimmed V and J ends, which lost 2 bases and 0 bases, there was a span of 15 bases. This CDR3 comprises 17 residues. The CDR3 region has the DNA TGTGCCAGCAGTTTAACCGGCAGGGTGGGTAGCACAGATACGCAGTATTTT. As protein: CASSLTGRVGSTDTQYF.

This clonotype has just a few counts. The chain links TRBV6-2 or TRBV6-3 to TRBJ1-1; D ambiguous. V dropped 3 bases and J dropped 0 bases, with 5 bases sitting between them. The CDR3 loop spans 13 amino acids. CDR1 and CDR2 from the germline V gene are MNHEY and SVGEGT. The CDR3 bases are TGTGCCAGCAGTTATACAATGAACACTGAAGCTTTCTTT. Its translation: CASSYTMNTEAFF.

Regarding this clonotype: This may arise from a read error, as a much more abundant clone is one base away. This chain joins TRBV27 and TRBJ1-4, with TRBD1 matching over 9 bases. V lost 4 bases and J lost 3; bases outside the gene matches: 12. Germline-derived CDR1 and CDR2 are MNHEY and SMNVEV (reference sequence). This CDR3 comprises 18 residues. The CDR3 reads CASSSQLGQGRSNEKLFF. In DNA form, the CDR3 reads TGTGCCAGCAGTTCCCAGCTGGGACAGGGACGTTCTAATGAAAAACTGTTTTTT.

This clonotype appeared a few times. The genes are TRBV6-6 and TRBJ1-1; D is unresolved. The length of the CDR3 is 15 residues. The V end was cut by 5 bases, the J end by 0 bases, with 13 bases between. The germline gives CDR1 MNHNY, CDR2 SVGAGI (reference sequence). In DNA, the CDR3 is TGTGCCAGCAGTCACTGGACGGAAATGAACACTGAAGCTTTCTTT. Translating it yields CASSHWTEMNTEAFF.

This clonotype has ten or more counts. For the CDR3, the DNA is TGCAGTGCCAGACTAGAATACATTCAGTACTTC. Its protein is CSARLEYIQYF. The chain employs TRBV20-1 and TRBJ2-4; TRBD2 is a possible D gene (6 bases). Germline CDR1 and CDR2: DFQATT and SNEGSKA (reference sequence). V lost 6 bases, J lost 8 bases, and 11 bases lay in between. This CDR3 region has 11 residues.

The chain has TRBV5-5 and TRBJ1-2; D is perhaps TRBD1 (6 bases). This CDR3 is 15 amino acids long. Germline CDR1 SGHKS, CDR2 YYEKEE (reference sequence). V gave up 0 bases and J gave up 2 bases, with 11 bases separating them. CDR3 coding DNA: TGTGCCAGCAGCTTGGCCGGGGGCGGAAACTATGGCTACACCTTC. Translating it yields CASSLAGGGNYGYTF.

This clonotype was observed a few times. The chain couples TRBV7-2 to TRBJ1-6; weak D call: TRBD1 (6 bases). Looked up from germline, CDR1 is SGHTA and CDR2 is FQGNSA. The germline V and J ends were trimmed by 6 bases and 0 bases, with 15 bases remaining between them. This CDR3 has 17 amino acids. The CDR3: CASSLRRGTSYNSPLHF. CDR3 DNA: TGTGCCAGCAGTTTGAGGAGGGGGACCTCCTATAATTCACCCCTCCACTTT.